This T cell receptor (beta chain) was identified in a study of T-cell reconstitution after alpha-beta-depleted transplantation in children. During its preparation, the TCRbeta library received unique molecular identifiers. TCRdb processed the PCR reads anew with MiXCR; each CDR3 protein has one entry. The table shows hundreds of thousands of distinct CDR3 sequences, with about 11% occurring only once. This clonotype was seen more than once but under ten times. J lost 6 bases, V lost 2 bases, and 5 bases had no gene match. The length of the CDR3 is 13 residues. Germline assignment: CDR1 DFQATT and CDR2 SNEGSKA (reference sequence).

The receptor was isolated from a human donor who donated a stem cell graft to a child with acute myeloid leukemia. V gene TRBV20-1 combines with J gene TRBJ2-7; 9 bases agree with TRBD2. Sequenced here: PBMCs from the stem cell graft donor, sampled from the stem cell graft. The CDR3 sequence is CSARILAGFEQYF. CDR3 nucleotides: TGCAGTGCTAGAATCCTAGCGGGATTCGAGCAGTACTTC.